This T cell receptor beta chain was sequenced during a study of control samples from healthy donors and cancer patients. Only in-frame clones appear in the TCRdb table, and some are missing; sequencing was by immunoSEQ multiplex PCR. The table shows 70,000 to 100,000 clones, with 70% to 90% occurring only once. Germline-derived CDR1 and CDR2 are SGHVS and FQNEAQ. Trimming took 5 bases from V and 6 from J, leaving 23 bases between them. This CDR3 contains 17 residues. This chain connects TRBV7-8 to TRBJ2-1, with D perhaps TRBD2 (7 bases). The clonotype was recovered from a woman aged 55-69 years in good health. Sequenced sample: blood. The DNA of the CDR3 is TGTGCCAGCAGCCCTTTTGGGGCGGGGGCCGGAATCAATGAGCAGTTCTTC. It codes for CASSPFGAGAGINEQFF.